This is a list of T cell receptor beta chains from one sample in a study of T cell responses to AZD1222 COVID-19 vaccine. The protocol was immunoSEQ multiplex PCR, while the TCRdb copy is restricted to in-frame clones and leaves out a portion. The table has fewer than 90,000 clones, around 90% seen once. The sequenced sample was peripheral blood, obtained on day 0 of AZD1222 vaccination. Receptors originate from an adult in good health. Each CDR3 is given with its conserved first and last residue. D genes are given only for firm matches. Clone sizes are given selectively: once, few, many, or a class where the clone is expanded.

>once|TRBV28|-|TRBJ1-5
TGTGCCAGCACCCAGGTGAATCAGCCCCAGCATTTT
CASTQVNQPQHF
>-|TRBV13|-|TRBJ2-1
TGTGCCAGCAGCTTAGGTTCCGTCGGTGAGCAGTTCTTC
CASSLGSVGEQFF
>-|TRBV27|TRBD2|TRBJ2-2
TGTGCCAGCAGTTTACTTCTAGCGGGAGTCACCGGGGAGCTGTTTTTT
CASSLLLAGVTGELFF
>-|TRBV20-1|-|TRBJ1-1
TGCAGTGCCAGAGAGCTCACTGAAGCTTTCTTT
CSARELTEAFF
>-|TRBV2|-|TRBJ1-4
TGTGCCAGCAGGGGCCGGCCTGCAACTAATGAAAAACTGTTTTTT
CASRGRPATNEKLFF
>-|TRBV6-6|TRBD1|TRBJ1-5
TGTGCCAGCGAAGGGACAGAGCATAGCAATCAGCCCCAGCATTTT
CASEGTEHSNQPQHF
>-|TRBV1|-|TRBJ2-1
TGCACCAGCAGCCAAGCCGGAACCTTTCGTGGGGACAATGAGCAGTTCTTC
CTSSQAGTFRGDNEQFF
>-|TRBV5-1|-|TRBJ1-3
TGCGCCAGCAGCTTGGATGGACGGGGAAACACCATATATTTT
CASSLDGRGNTIYF
>once|TRBV5-6|-|TRBJ1-1
TGTGCCAGCAGCTTGTATCGTTCCACTGAAGCTTTCTTT
CASSLYRSTEAFF
>once|TRBV5-6|-|TRBJ1-5
TGTGCCAGCAGCTTGAATATTGCCCCCGGTAGGGCCCAGCATTTT
CASSLNIAPGRAQHF
>-|TRBV19|-|TRBJ1-2
TGTGCCAGTAGTGAACAGGTCTATGGCTACACCTTC
CASSEQVYGYTF
>-|TRBV6-1|TRBD1|TRBJ2-4
TGTGCCAGCAGTGAAAACTCGAGGACAGGGGATATTCAGTACTTC
CASSENSRTGDIQYF
>-|TRBV6-6|TRBD1|TRBJ2-7
TGTGCCAGCAGGTCGACTGAGGGACAGGGGGGCTACGAGCAGTACTTC
CASRSTEGQGGYEQYF
>few|TRBV5-1|-|TRBJ1-1
TGCGCCAGCAGCCAACCCGACGTACTGAACACTGAAGCTTTCTTT
CASSQPDVLNTEAFF
>-|TRBV4-3|-|TRBJ1-2
TGCGCCAGCAGCCAAGAGAGGGGGGAGGGCTACACCTTC
CASSQERGEGYTF
>-|TRBV5-1|TRBD2|TRBJ2-5
TGCGCCAGCAGCTTGAATCCCTTAGCGGGAGGGCCAGGTGAGACCCAGTACTTC
CASSLNPLAGGPGETQYF
>-|TRBV18|TRBD1|TRBJ1-4
TGTGCCAGCTCACCGGACAGGGGAAATGAAAAACTGTTTTTT
CASSPDRGNEKLFF
>-|TRBV29-1|-|TRBJ1-1
TGCAGCGTTGCATTCCAAGGGAACACTGAAGCTTTCTTT
CSVAFQGNTEAFF
>once|TRBV5-4|-|TRBJ2-7
TGTGCCAGCAGTCGCGCAGGGAGTGAGCAGTACTTC
CASSRAGSEQYF
>-|TRBV5-1|-|TRBJ1-5
TGCGCCAGCAGCTTGGGACCGGTGGGAGGTAGCAATCAGCCCCAGCATTTT
CASSLGPVGGSNQPQHF
>-|TRBV6-4|TRBD1|TRBJ1-1
TGTGCCAGCAGTGGCACCGGGACAGTGGTAACTGAAGCTTTCTTT
CASSGTGTVVTEAFF
>-|TRBV5-4|-|TRBJ2-7
TGTGCCAGCAGCCAGGACAGTCCCGAGCAGTACTTC
CASSQDSPEQYF
>-|TRBV25-1|-|TRBJ1-4
TGTGCCAGCAGTGAACCCCCGGGCAGGGATGAAAAACTGTTTTTT
CASSEPPGRDEKLFF
>-|TRBV21-1|-|TRBJ1-2
TGTGCCAGCAGCAAGCCCCGGGTAAGGAACTATGGCTACACCTTC
CASSKPRVRNYGYTF
>-|TRBV5-1|TRBD2|TRBJ2-1
TGCGCCAGCAGCTTGGTAGCGGGAGGGCCCCATGAGCAGTTCTTC
CASSLVAGGPHEQFF
>once|TRBV27|-|TRBJ1-1
TGTGCCAGCAGTTTATGGGACTCGTCTACTGAAGCTTTCTTT
CASSLWDSSTEAFF
>-|TRBV7-9|TRBD1|TRBJ1-1
TGTGCCAGCAGCTTAAGTGCCAGGGGGACTGAAGCTTTCTTT
CASSLSARGTEAFF
>-|TRBV25-1|-|TRBJ1-6
TGTGCCAGCAGAGGACACCTACTGAGCTCCTATAATTCACCCCTCCACTTT
CASRGHLLSSYNSPLHF
>-|TRBV24-1|-|TRBJ1-6
TGTGCCACCAACGACAGCCAGGCGGAGGGCCCCACTAATTCACCCCTCCACTTT
CATNDSQAEGPTNSPLHF
>-|TRBV7-9|TRBD1|TRBJ1-1
TGTGCCAGCAGCTCCGAACAGGGGGGGAGGACTGAAGCTTTCTTT
CASSSEQGGRTEAFF
>once|TRBV29-1|-|TRBJ1-2
TGCAGCGCTGAGGGGAGGACTGGCTACACCTTC
CSAEGRTGYTF
>once|TRBV5-4|TRBD2|TRBJ2-2
TGTGCCAGCAGCCCCCGTAACGGGGGGGGCACCGGGGAGCTGTTTTTT
CASSPRNGGGTGELFF
>-|TRBV7-9|-|TRBJ2-3
TGTGCCAGCAGCTTAGCCCTCTTAGATACGCAGTATTTT
CASSLALLDTQYF
>once|TRBV7-2|TRBD1|TRBJ1-2
TGTGCCAGCAGCTTAGGGGGACAGCTCTATGGCTACACCTTC
CASSLGGQLYGYTF
>-|TRBV5-1|-|TRBJ1-1
TGCGCCAGCAGCTCCTCCGGGATTTCGAATTTTGAAGCTTTCTTT
CASSSSGISNFEAFF
>-|TRBV4-2|-|TRBJ2-1
TGTGCCAGCAGCCAAGACTGGGGCCCCTACAATGAGCAGTTCTTC
CASSQDWGPYNEQFF
>-|TRBV12-3/TRBV12-4|-|TRBJ2-2
TGTGCCAGCAGTTTTTTGACAACCGGGGAGCTGTTTTTT
CASSFLTTGELFF
>once|TRBV7-2|TRBD2|TRBJ2-3
TGTGCCAGCAGCTTAGCCTTTAGCGGGAGAGGTAATACGCAGTATTTT
CASSLAFSGRGNTQYF
>-|TRBV18|-|TRBJ2-2
TGTGCCAGCTCACCAATCAGGGGCACCGGGGAGCTGTTTTTT
CASSPIRGTGELFF
>-|TRBV27|-|TRBJ1-4
TGTGCCAGCAGTCGAGACAGCTCCGGGGAAAAACTGTTTTTT
CASSRDSSGEKLFF
>many|TRBV14|-|TRBJ2-7
TGTGCCAGCAGCCAGAGGGAGTGGGGCTCCTACGAGCAGTACTTC
CASSQREWGSYEQYF
>-|TRBV9|-|TRBJ2-5
TGTGCCAGCAGCACACCCGGGGGTAGCGCCGAGACCCAGTACTTC
CASSTPGGSAETQYF
>-|TRBV10-2|-|TRBJ2-3
TGCGCCAGCAGTGCACTGGCTGGTGAAGATACGCAGTATTTT
CASSALAGEDTQYF
>-|TRBV6-5|-|TRBJ1-4
TGTGCCACCGAGCTTTCGGGGCAGGGGGAAAAACTGTTTTTT
CATELSGQGEKLFF
>-|TRBV2|-|TRBJ1-5
TGTGCCAGCATGAACAGGGAAGGCCAGCCCCAGCATTTT
CASMNREGQPQHF
>-|TRBV28|-|TRBJ2-1
TGTGCCAGCAGTCCTAGCACCACACAGGCGCAGTTCTTC
CASSPSTTQAQFF
>-|TRBV15|-|TRBJ1-2
TGTGCCACCAGCCGAGGGGCTAACTATGGCTACACCTTC
CATSRGANYGYTF
>-|TRBV6-1|-|TRBJ1-5
TGTGCCAGCAGTGAGTCAGGGGATGTTCAGCCCCAGCATTTT
CASSESGDVQPQHF
>-|TRBV9|-|TRBJ1-5
TGTGCCAGCAGCGAACAGGGCAATCAGCCCCAGCATTTT
CASSEQGNQPQHF
>-|TRBV11-2|TRBD2|TRBJ2-1
TGTGCCAGCAGCTCCCTGGGACTAGCGGGACGACGGTACTTCTTC
CASSSLGLAGRRYFF
>-|TRBV30|TRBD1|TRBJ2-7
TGTGCCTGGAGTACCCGGGACAGGGGGTCGGACGAGCAGTACTTC
CAWSTRDRGSDEQYF
>once|TRBV5-1|-|TRBJ1-5
TGCGCCAGCAGTCCGGACGGGGGCAATCAGCCCCAGCATTTT
CASSPDGGNQPQHF
>-|TRBV10-3|TRBD2|TRBJ2-2
TGTGCCATCAGTTCTCCAGCGGGAAGGAACACCGGGGAGCTGTTTTTT
CAISSPAGRNTGELFF
>-|TRBV11-3|TRBD2|TRBJ2-7
TGTGCCAGCAGCCTTGGAAACGGGAGGTCCTACGAGCAGTACTTC
CASSLGNGRSYEQYF
>-|TRBV12-3/TRBV12-4|-|TRBJ1-2
TGTGCCAGCAGCCGGACGGGGAACTATGGCTACACCTTC
CASSRTGNYGYTF
>-|TRBV5-1|-|TRBJ2-5
TGCGCCAGCAGCCCGTCTTCCAGCCCCCAAGAGACCCAGTACTTC
CASSPSSSPQETQYF